Listed here is a single T cell receptor (beta chain). Its antigen is not known. Libraries were prepared by immunoSEQ multiplex PCR; TCRdb keeps only in-frame clonotypes and omits some of them. The table shows about 94,000 clones, with approximately 91% occurring only once. In germline, CDR1 is KGHSH, CDR2 LQKENI. V was clipped by 3 bases and J by 9 bases, with 12 bases between them. The CDR3 is made up of 14 amino acids. The data were taken from a study of T cell responses to AZD1222 COVID-19 vaccine. Overall study results and limits: Clonal diversity was possibly underestimated, and white British individuals and females predominated among donors. Only after the peak T cell response were repertoires sampled. Across spike, vaccine-associated CD4 TCRs were found, dominant at 160-218 and 743-854.

This specimen consisted of peripheral blood, obtained on day 0 of AZD1222 vaccination. The rearrangement uses TRBV18 and TRBJ1-6; possibly TRBD1 for D (5 bases). The clonotype was recovered from an adult in good health. This CDR3 reads CASSPPLRGSPLHF. CDR3 DNA sequence: TGTGCCAGCTCACCTCCGTTGAGGGGTTCACCCCTCCACTTT.